A selection of T cell receptor beta chains follows, all from one sample in a study of CD8 T cells in ankylosing spondylitis. Each CDR3 protein is one row after TCRdb ran MiXCR on the 5' RACE reads. Of fewer than 350,000 distinct CDR3 sequences in the sample, approximately 10% were seen once. Sample: blood, either unsorted or a sorted T cell fraction (not recorded which). These receptors were obtained from a female donor with ankylosing spondylitis or in good health (not recorded which). Each CDR3 is given with its conserved first and last residue. The D gene is left open where the match is weak. The size field is filled for only some rows; it gives once, few, many or a size class.

clone_size,v_call,j_call,cdr3_length,d_call,cdr3_aa,cdr3_nt
many,TRBV3-1,TRBJ1-6,14,TRBD1,CASSQVTGFSPLHF,TGTGCCAGCAGCCAAGTGACAGGGTTTTCACCCCTCCACTTT
many,TRBV7-9,TRBJ2-3,16,TRBD2,CASSSRLAGGTSTQYF,TGTGCCAGCAGCTCCCGACTAGCGGGGGGCACTTCTACGCAGTATTTT
many,TRBV7-6,TRBJ1-2,14,-,CASSLEWQGGGYTF,TGTGCCAGCAGCTTAGAATGGCAGGGTGGGGGCTACACCTTC
many,TRBV6-5,TRBJ2-2,12,-,CASSYLPGELFF,TGTGCCAGCAGTTACTTGCCGGGGGAGCTGTTTTTT
-,TRBV5-1,TRBJ1-2,15,TRBD1,CASSPGLQGNYGYTF,TGCGCCAGCAGCCCAGGACTACAGGGGAACTATGGCTACACCTTC
few,TRBV9,TRBJ2-2,15,-,CASSRGFSGTGELFF,TGTGCCAGCTCAAGGGGGTTTTCGGGCACCGGGGAGCTGTTTTTT
many,TRBV10-3,TRBJ2-6,15,-,CAISEWGPGANVLTF,TGTGCCATCAGTGAGTGGGGTCCTGGGGCCAACGTCCTGACTTTC
many,TRBV20-1,TRBJ1-2,12,TRBD1,CSAPGQPYGYTF,TGCAGTGCCCCGGGACAGCCCTATGGCTACACCTTC
few,TRBV7-2,TRBJ1-2,14,-,CASSLGDRGAGYTF,TGTGCCAGCAGCTTAGGCGACAGAGGGGCTGGCTACACCTTC
-,TRBV7-9,TRBJ1-1,12,-,CASSAGVIEAFF,TGTGCCAGCAGCGCCGGGGTGATTGAAGCTTTCTTT
many,TRBV20-1,TRBJ1-4,17,TRBD1,CSAYAPGQGEENEKLFF,TGCAGTGCATACGCTCCGGGACAGGGCGAAGAAAATGAAAAACTGTTTTTT
few,TRBV12-3/TRBV12-4,TRBJ2-5,16,TRBD2,CASSFARLAGQETQYF,TGTGCCAGCAGTTTTGCACGGCTAGCGGGCCAAGAGACCCAGTACTTC
-,TRBV7-7,TRBJ2-1,15,TRBD2,CASSKQPSGGYEQFF,TGTGCTAGCAGTAAACAACCTAGCGGGGGATATGAGCAGTTCTTC
few,TRBV2,TRBJ1-1,13,TRBD1,CASGQFSSTEAFF,TGTGCCTCGGGACAGTTTTCGAGCACTGAAGCTTTCTTT
many,TRBV7-2,TRBJ1-6,15,-,CASSLVRTPESSFVF,TGTGCCAGCAGCTTAGTAAGGACCCCCGAATCGTCTTTCGTCTTT
-,TRBV10-2,TRBJ2-3,16,TRBD2,CASSVWRGGFSDTQYF,TGCGCCAGCAGTGTCTGGCGGGGGGGGTTTTCAGATACGCAGTATTTT
many,TRBV20-1,TRBJ2-2,15,-,CSARDLGKMSGELFF,TGCAGTGCTAGAGATCTGGGGAAGATGTCCGGGGAGCTGTTTTTT
many,TRBV12-3/TRBV12-4,TRBJ2-3,12,-,CASRPFTDTQYF,TGTGCCAGCAGGCCTTTCACAGATACGCAGTATTTT
many,TRBV20-1,TRBJ1-5,17,-,CSARRPGLGSSNQPQHF,TGCAGTGCTAGAAGACCGGGACTAGGTTCGAGCAATCAGCCCCAGCATTTT
many,TRBV20-1,TRBJ2-2,15,TRBD2,CSALAGGLNTGELFF,TGCAGTGCTCTAGCGGGGGGCTTAAACACCGGGGAGCTGTTTTTT
many,TRBV20-1,TRBJ2-1,13,TRBD1,CSASRQGYNEQFF,TGCAGTGCTAGCCGACAGGGATACAATGAGCAGTTCTTC
-,TRBV28,TRBJ2-1,15,-,CASIQPQGTLDEQFF,TGTGCCAGCATTCAGCCACAGGGGACTTTGGATGAGCAGTTCTTC
few,TRBV7-2,TRBJ2-1,14,TRBD1,CASTRTGGLNEQFF,TGTGCCAGCACTCGGACAGGGGGCTTAAATGAGCAGTTCTTC
many,TRBV29-1,TRBJ2-7,13,-,CSHADGRGYEQYF,TGCAGCCATGCCGACGGCAGGGGCTACGAGCAGTACTTC
-,TRBV10-3,TRBJ2-5,17,TRBD2,CAISELAGGRGKETQYF,TGTGCCATCAGTGAACTAGCGGGGGGGCGTGGAAAAGAGACCCAGTACTTC
many,TRBV5-1,TRBJ1-1,15,-,CASSSPPKGNTEAFF,TGCGCCAGCAGCTCGCCTCCAAAAGGGAACACTGAAGCTTTCTTT
many,TRBV20-1,TRBJ1-3,14,TRBD1,CSATGTGSGNTIYF,TGCAGTGCTACCGGGACAGGGTCTGGAAACACCATATATTTT
-,TRBV4-2,TRBJ2-7,13,TRBD1,CASSQDWDREQYF,TGTGCCAGCAGCCAAGATTGGGACAGGGAGCAGTACTTC
many,TRBV10-3,TRBJ2-7,14,-,CAISSGTQTYEQYF,TGTGCCATCAGTTCCGGGACCCAGACCTACGAGCAGTACTTC
many,TRBV12-3/TRBV12-4,TRBJ2-7,12,-,CASCYVSYEQYF,TGTGCCAGCTGCTACGTCTCCTACGAGCAGTACTTC
-,TRBV28,TRBJ2-7,13,-,CASSPRVIHEQYF,TGTGCCAGCAGCCCCCGGGTGATTCACGAGCAGTACTTC
many,TRBV19,TRBJ2-3,12,-,CASSIGTDTQYF,TGTGCCAGTAGTATCGGAACAGATACGCAGTATTTT